The TCR beta chain described here comes from a study of T cells in localized non-small cell lung cancer. Concerning this clone: Its specificity is not known.

Study outcomes and limitations: Tumor showed lower T cell clonality than uninvolved adjacent lung, where it was highest. Because sequencing included only one region (of the tumor), heterogeneity remains possible.

Sequenced by immunoSEQ multiplex PCR; TCRdb stores in-frame clones only, minus some. The sample has 58,000 or so clones, 85% to 90% seen once. The sequence came from a woman aged 40 to 75 with stage I lung adenocarcinoma. The source was peripheral blood, collected before any cancer treatment.

The CDR3 region is CASSVAAGGYTF. The CDR3 DNA reads TGTGCCAGCAGCGTAGCGGCAGGGGGCTACACCTTC. This chain joins TRBV9 and TRBJ1-2; tentatively, D is TRBD1 (5 bases). Germline V gene data show CDR1 as SGDLS and CDR2 as YYNGEE. The CDR3 is 12 amino acids. The V end lost 0 bases, the J end lost 8 bases, and 8 bases lay between the germline ends.